Following are 11 T cell receptor beta chains from one sample sequenced in a study of siplizumab effects on memory and regulatory T cells. Method: immunoSEQ multiplex PCR; TCRdb's copy keeps in-frame clones and lacks some. The repertoire has about 82,000 clones, 87% of them found once; the top ten carry less than 2%. Sequenced: Tregs sorted from blood. The receptors come from a human donor in good health.

The V call is TRBV5-1, the J call TRBJ2-5; D perhaps matches TRBD1 (6 bases). The V end lost 1 base, the J end lost 2 bases, and 15 bases lay between the germline ends. The CDR3 contains 16 residues. Germline V gene sequence: CDR1 SGHRS, CDR2 YFSETQ. The CDR3: CASSLLIGQGQETQYF. In nucleotides, the CDR3 is TGCGCCAGCAGCTTGCTGATTGGGCAGGGGCAAGAGACCCAGTACTTC.

This clone has more than one count but fewer than ten. The chain combines TRBV28 with TRBJ1-1; D gene uncertain. In germline, CDR1 is MDHEN, CDR2 SYDVKM. The CDR3 length is 11 residues. V gave up 6 bases and J gave up 7 bases, with 9 bases separating them. The CDR3 loop is CASRLALEAFF. As DNA, the CDR3 is TGTGCCAGCAGGCTCGCTCTTGAAGCTTTCTTT.

The rearrangement uses TRBV19 and TRBJ2-1, with 8 bases that match TRBD2. Looked up from germline, CDR1 is LNHDA and CDR2 is SQIVND (reference sequence). V dropped 3 bases and J dropped 12; count of bases not matched to a gene: 16. This CDR3 is 16 amino acids long. The CDR3 loop is CASSMSSSGGPLGQFF. CDR3 in DNA: TGTGCCAGTAGTATGTCTTCCAGCGGGGGCCCCCTTGGGCAGTTCTTC.

The rearrangement uses TRBV5-1 and TRBJ2-7; tentatively, D is TRBD1 (6 bases). Between the trimmed V and J ends, which lost 4 bases and 3 bases, there was a span of 11 bases. The CDR3 length is 13 residues. CDR1 is SGHRS and CDR2 is YFSETQ in the germline V gene. The CDR3 DNA reads as TGCGCCAGCAGCGTAGACAGGCTCTACGAGCAGTACTTC. Amino acids: CASSVDRLYEQYF. Filled out from reference TRBV5-1 and TRBJ2-7, the complete variable domain reads KAGVTQTPRYLIKTRGQQVTLSCSPISGHRSVSWYQQTPGQGLQFLFEYFSETQRNKGNFPGRFSGRQFSNSRSEMNVSTLELGDSALYLCASSVDRLYEQYFGPGTRLTVT.

This clone was recorded a few times. J is TRBJ2-2 and V is TRBV6-5, with 10 bases that match TRBD2. From germline, CDR1 is MNHEY and CDR2 SVGAGI. V was pared by 8 bases and J by 6 bases, with 9 bases of the junction left unmatched. This CDR3 spans 15 amino acids. Here the CDR3 DNA reads TGTGCCAGCGCCCGTGAGCGGGGGGGTTCCGGGGAGCTGTTTTTT. Protein product: CASARERGGSGELFF.

The chain carries TRBV7-2 and TRBJ2-2, with 7 bases aligning to TRBD2. Germline assignment: CDR1 SGHTA and CDR2 FQGNSA. The CDR3 runs to 15 residues. V trimming: 4 bases; J trimming: 5 bases; junction bases outside the gene matches: 7. The CDR3 nucleotides are TGTGCCAGCAGCTCCTGGCCTAGCGGTACCGGGGAGCTGTTTTTT. Translating it yields CASSSWPSGTGELFF.

The rearrangement uses TRBV6-5 and TRBJ1-5; weak D call: TRBD1 (5 bases). Trimming pared 5 bases from V and 4 bases from J, leaving 12 bases between. CDR3 size: 14 residues. Germline-derived CDR1 and CDR2 are MNHEY and SVGAGI. The CDR3 DNA reads as TGTGCCAGCAGTGGCACACGGGGGAATCAGCCCCAGCATTTT. This codes for CASSGTRGNQPQHF.

The chain links TRBV4-1 to TRBJ1-1; D is unclear. V dropped 0 bases and J dropped 0 bases, with 14 bases sitting between them. The CDR3 has 17 amino acids. Germline CDR1 and CDR2: MGHRA and YSYEKL. The CDR3 bases are TGCGCCAGCAGCCAAGATTGGAGGGAAAGGGTGAACACTGAAGCTTTCTTT. It is translated as CASSQDWRERVNTEAFF.

The gene calls are TRBV7-3 and TRBJ2-3, with TRBD2 matching 8 bases. CDR1 is SGHTA, CDR2 FQGTGA, per germline. V trimming: 5 bases; J trimming: 3 bases; junction bases outside the gene matches: 10. This CDR3 has 16 residues. CDR3 protein: CASSPSGRGATDTQYF. In DNA form, the CDR3 reads TGTGCCAGCAGCCCGTCAGGGCGGGGGGCGACAGATACGCAGTATTTT.

V gene TRBV9 combines with J gene TRBJ2-5; D is possibly TRBD1 (8 bases). There are 17 residues in the CDR3. Deletions cut 3 bases from V and 4 bases from J, with 22 bases between. The germline gives CDR1 SGDLS, CDR2 YYNGEE. The CDR3 DNA follows: TGTGCCAGCAGCGCCAAACCACACACAGGGGGGGCAGAGACCCAGTACTTC. Translating gives CASSAKPHTGGAETQYF.

The chain employs TRBV6-5 and TRBJ1-2; D is uncertain. The germline gives CDR1 MNHEY, CDR2 SVGAGI. V gave up 0 bases and J gave up 2 bases, with 7 bases separating them. This CDR3 contains 14 residues. The CDR3 loop is CASSYSALNYGYTF. In nucleotides, the CDR3 is TGTGCCAGCAGTTACTCGGCGTTAAACTATGGCTACACCTTC.